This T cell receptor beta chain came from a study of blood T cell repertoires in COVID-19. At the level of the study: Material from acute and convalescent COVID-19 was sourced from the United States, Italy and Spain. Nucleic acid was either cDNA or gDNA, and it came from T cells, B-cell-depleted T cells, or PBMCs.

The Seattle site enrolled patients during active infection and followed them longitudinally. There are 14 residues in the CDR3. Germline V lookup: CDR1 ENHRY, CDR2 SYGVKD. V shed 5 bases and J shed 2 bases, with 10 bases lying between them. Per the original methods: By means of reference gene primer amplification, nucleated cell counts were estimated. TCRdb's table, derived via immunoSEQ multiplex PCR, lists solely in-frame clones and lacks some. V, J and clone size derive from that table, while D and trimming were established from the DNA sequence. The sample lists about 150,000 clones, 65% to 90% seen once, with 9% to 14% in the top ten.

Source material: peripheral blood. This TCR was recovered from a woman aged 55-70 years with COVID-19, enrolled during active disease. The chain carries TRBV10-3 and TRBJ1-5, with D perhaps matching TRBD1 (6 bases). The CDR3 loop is CAISLEGGNQPQHF. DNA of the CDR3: TGTGCCATCAGTCTAGAGGGGGGCAATCAGCCCCAGCATTTT.